Shown below are 13 T cell receptor beta chains from a single sample sequenced in a study of T cell changes during pregnancy in multiple sclerosis. Some clones are missing from TCRdb's copy, which holds only in-frame ones; the method was immunoSEQ multiplex PCR. The data show about 69,000 clones, with 91% seen just once and about 0.31% held by the top ten. Sequenced material: CD4+ T cells from peripheral blood mononuclear cells, taken in the third trimester of pregnancy. These receptor sequences come from a female donor in good health, enrolled as a control in a pregnancy study.

The chain uses TRBV5-1 and TRBJ1-2; TRBD1 agrees at 7 bases. The V and J ends lost 0 bases and 4 bases, in that order; junction bases with no gene match: 18. The germline CDR1 and CDR2 sequences are SGHRS and YFSETQ. This CDR3 comprises 19 residues. The CDR3 is CASSLDGRGLTDSPYGYTF. The CDR3 region has the DNA TGCGCCAGCAGCTTGGATGGCAGGGGGTTAACCGATTCCCCCTATGGCTACACCTTC.

This chain links TRBV7-2 with TRBJ1-5; tentative D call: TRBD1 (5 bases). V shed 5 bases and J shed 3 bases, with 11 bases lying between them. The CDR3 sequence is 14 residues long. The germline V gene encodes CDR1 SGHTA and CDR2 FQGNSA. The CDR3 spells CASSLRVNNQPQHF. CDR3 nucleotides: TGTGCCAGCAGCCTCAGGGTTAACAATCAGCCCCAGCATTTT. Full variable domain (missing parts from reference TRBV7-2 and TRBJ1-5): GAGVSQSPSNKVTEKGKDVELRCDPISGHTALYWYRQSLGQGLEFLIYFQGNSAPDKSGLPSDRFSAERTGGSVSTLTIQRTQQEDSAVYLCASSLRVNNQPQHFGDGTRLSIL.

This clone was observed a few times. The V call is TRBV30, the J call TRBJ1-2; D ambiguous. V lost 0 bases and J lost 8, with 10 bases in between. The CDR3 has 12 amino acids. The germline V gene has CDR1 GTSNPN and CDR2 SVGIG (reference sequence). CDR3 coding DNA: TGTGCCTGGAGTGTGGTGGAGGGAGGCTACACCTTC. The encoded protein is CAWSVVEGGYTF.

V gene TRBV5-6 combines with J gene TRBJ2-5; 7 bases fit TRBD1. V dropped 0 bases and J dropped 2; count of bases not matched to a gene: 1. This CDR3 has 14 residues. The germline gives CDR1 SGHDT, CDR2 YYEEEE. This CDR3 reads CASSLVRGQETQYF. In DNA, the CDR3 is TGTGCCAGCAGCTTGGTCAGGGGGCAAGAGACCCAGTACTTC. The full variable domain, with the rest looked up from reference TRBV5-6 and TRBJ2-5, is DAGVTQSPTHLIKTRGQQVTLRCSPKSGHDTVSWYQQALGQGPQFIFQYYEEEERQRGNFPDRFSGHQFPNYSSELNVNALLLGDSALYLCASSLVRGQETQYFGPGTRLLVL.

This rearrangement joins TRBV5-6 to TRBJ2-3; maybe TRBD1 (5 bases). The ends were cut back, 4 bases at V and 2 bases at J, with 11 bases in the middle. From germline, CDR1 is SGHDT and CDR2 YYEEEE. The CDR3 sequence is 14 residues long. The CDR3 DNA reads TGTGCCAGCAGCCCCCAGGACAACACAGATACGCAGTATTTT. Translation: CASSPQDNTDTQYF.

The chain carries TRBV29-1 and TRBJ2-5, with TRBD1 matching 10 bases. V lost 6 bases, J lost 5 bases, and 9 bases stayed unmatched. CDR3 length equals 14 residues. CDR1 and CDR2 (germline): SQVTM, ANQGSEA. CDR3 region: CSVSETGGYETQYF. The CDR3 DNA reads as TGCAGCGTCTCAGAGACAGGGGGCTATGAGACCCAGTACTTC.

The chain couples TRBV5-5 to TRBJ2-6; D perhaps matches TRBD1 (5 bases). Germline values: CDR1 SGHKS, CDR2 YYEKEE (reference sequence). The CDR3 runs 18 residues. V was clipped by 0 bases and J by 3 bases, with 16 bases between them. The CDR3 loop is CASSLEGIGSRGANVLTF. For the CDR3, the DNA is TGTGCCAGCAGCTTGGAGGGGATCGGCTCTCGTGGGGCCAACGTCCTGACTTTC. Variable domain in full (rest from reference TRBV5-5 and TRBJ2-6): DAGVTQSPTHLIKTRGQQVTLRCSPISGHKSVSWYQQVLGQGPQFIFQYYEKEERGRGNFPDRFSARQFPNYSSELNVNALLLGDSALYLCASSLEGIGSRGANVLTFGAGSRLTVL.

This chain links TRBV5-1 with TRBJ2-3; the match to TRBD2 covers 11 bases. The CDR3 length is 16 residues. The J segment lost 3 bases and the V segment lost 4 bases, leaving 7 bases of the junction unmatched. Germline V gene data show CDR1 as SGHRS and CDR2 as YFSETQ. The CDR3 spells CASSQASGGKTDTQYF. In nucleotides, the CDR3 is TGCGCCAGCAGCCAAGCTAGCGGGGGGAAGACAGATACGCAGTATTTT.

The CDR3 nucleotides are TGTGCCAGCAGCGCAGAGACTAGCGGGGGTATCACAGATACGCAGTATTTT. Amino acids: CASSAETSGGITDTQYF. The rearrangement uses TRBV9 and TRBJ2-3, with 12 bases fitting TRBD2. This CDR3 is built from 17 residues. Trimming took 3 bases from V and 2 from J; bases not matched to a gene: 7. CDR1 and CDR2 (germline): SGDLS, YYNGEE.

The rearrangement links TRBV5-1 to TRBJ2-7; 11 positions agree with TRBD1. The germline gives CDR1 SGHRS, CDR2 YFSETQ. J gave up 2 bases and V 1 base, and 17 bases lay outside the gene matches. This CDR3 comprises 20 residues. The CDR3 reads CASSLFTGTGGYPQTYEQYF. The CDR3 DNA reads TGCGCCAGCAGCTTGTTCACCGGGACAGGGGGATATCCCCAAACCTACGAGCAGTACTTC.

This clone was observed a single time. V and J are TRBV6-5 and TRBJ1-1, with D hard to call. Germline CDR1 is MNHEY and CDR2 is SVGAGI. Trimming pared 4 bases from V and 8 bases from J, leaving 17 bases between. The CDR3 is made up of 14 amino acids. CDR3 residues: CASSSRALWVEAFF. The DNA for the CDR3 is TGTGCCAGCAGTTCGCGGGCCTTGTGGGTCGAAGCTTTCTTT.

This chain uses TRBV10-1 with TRBJ2-7, with 11 bases identical to TRBD2. Germline CDR1 reads WNHNN; CDR2 reads SYGVQD (reference sequence). Trimming at V came to 8 bases and at J to 2 bases, leaving 17 bases not matched to a gene. The CDR3 is 18 residues long. The CDR3, as DNA: TGCGCCAGCTCGAGGGCGACTAGCGGGGCCCGAGGCACCTACGAGCAGTACTTC. Translated: CASSRATSGARGTYEQYF.

This clone was seen a few times. The rearrangement uses TRBV28 and TRBJ1-1; possible D gene TRBD1, 6 bases. The CDR3 is made up of 15 amino acids. V was shortened by 1 base and J by 4 bases, with 13 bases between the two germline ends. Germline lookup yields CDR1 MDHEN and CDR2 SYDVKM. The CDR3 sequence is CASSLSQGFGTEAFF. CDR3 nucleotides: TGTGCCAGCAGTTTATCACAGGGTTTTGGCACTGAAGCTTTCTTT.